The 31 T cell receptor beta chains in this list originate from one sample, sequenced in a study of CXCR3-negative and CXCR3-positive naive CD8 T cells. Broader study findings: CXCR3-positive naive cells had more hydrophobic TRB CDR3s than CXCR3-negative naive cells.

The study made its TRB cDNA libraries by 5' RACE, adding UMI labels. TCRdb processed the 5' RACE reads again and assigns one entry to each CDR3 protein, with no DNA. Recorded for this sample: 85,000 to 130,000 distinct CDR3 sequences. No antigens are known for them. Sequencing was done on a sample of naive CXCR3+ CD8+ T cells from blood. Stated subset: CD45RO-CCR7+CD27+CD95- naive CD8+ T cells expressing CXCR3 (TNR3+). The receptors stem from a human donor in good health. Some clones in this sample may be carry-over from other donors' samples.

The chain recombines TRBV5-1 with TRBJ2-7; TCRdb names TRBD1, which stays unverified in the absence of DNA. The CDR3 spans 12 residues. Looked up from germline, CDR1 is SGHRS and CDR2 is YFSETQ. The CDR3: CASSQPGYEQYF.

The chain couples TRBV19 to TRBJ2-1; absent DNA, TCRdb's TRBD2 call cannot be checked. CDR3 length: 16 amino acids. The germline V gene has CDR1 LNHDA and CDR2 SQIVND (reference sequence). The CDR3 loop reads CASSSLTSGDYNEQFF.

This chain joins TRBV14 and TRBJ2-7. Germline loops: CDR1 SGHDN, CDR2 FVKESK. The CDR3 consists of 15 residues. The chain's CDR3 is CASSRISVPSYEQYF.

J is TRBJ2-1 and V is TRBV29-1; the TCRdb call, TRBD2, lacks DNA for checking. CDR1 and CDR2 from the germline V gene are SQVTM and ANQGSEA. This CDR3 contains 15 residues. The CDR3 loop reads CSVEGEGVNYNEQLF.

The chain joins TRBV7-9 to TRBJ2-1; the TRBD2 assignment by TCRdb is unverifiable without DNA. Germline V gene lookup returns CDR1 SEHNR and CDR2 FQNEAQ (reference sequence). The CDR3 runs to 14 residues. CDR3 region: CASIGLAGFNEQFF.

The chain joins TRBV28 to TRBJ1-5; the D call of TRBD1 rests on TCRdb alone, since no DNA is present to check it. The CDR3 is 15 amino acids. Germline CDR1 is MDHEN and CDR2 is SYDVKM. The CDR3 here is CASSPTGNSNQPQHF. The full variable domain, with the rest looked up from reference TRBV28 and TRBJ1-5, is DVKVTQSSRYLVKRTGEKVFLECVQDMDHENMFWYRQDPGLGLRLIYFSYDVKMKEKGDIPEGYSVSREKKERFSLILESASTNQTSMYLCASSPTGNSNQPQHFGDGTRLSIL.

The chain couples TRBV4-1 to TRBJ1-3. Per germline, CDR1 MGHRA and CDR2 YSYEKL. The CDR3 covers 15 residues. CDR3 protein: CASSLDPSSGNTIYF.

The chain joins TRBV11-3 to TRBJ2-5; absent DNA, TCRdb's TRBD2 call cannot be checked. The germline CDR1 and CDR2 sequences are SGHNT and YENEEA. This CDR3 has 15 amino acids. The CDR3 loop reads CASSPRTSGQETQYF. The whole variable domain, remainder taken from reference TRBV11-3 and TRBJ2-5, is EAGVVQSPRYKIIEKKQPVAFWCNPISGHNTLYWYLQNLGQGPELLIRYENEEAVDDSQLPKDRFSAERLKGVDSTLKIQPAELGDSAVYLCASSPRTSGQETQYFGPGTRLLVL.

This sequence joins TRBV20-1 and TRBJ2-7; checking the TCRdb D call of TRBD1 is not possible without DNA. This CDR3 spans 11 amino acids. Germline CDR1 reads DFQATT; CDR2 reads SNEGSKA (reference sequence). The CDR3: CSASPGNEQYF.

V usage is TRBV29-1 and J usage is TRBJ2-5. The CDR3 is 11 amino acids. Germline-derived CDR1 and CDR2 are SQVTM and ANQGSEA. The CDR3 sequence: CSVLSSETQYF.

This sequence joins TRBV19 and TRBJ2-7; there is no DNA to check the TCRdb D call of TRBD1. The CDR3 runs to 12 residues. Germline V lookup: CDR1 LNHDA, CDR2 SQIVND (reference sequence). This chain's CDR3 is CASSMRGYEQYF.

The CDR3: CASSQWWIEGTEAFF. The rearrangement uses TRBV14 and TRBJ1-1. CDR1 is SGHDN and CDR2 is FVKESK in the germline V gene. This CDR3 region has 15 residues.

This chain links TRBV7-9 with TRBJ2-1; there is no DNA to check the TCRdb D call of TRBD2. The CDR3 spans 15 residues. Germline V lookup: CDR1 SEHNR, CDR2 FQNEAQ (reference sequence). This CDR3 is CASSFSLGGYNEQFF. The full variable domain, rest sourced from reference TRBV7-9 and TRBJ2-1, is DTGVSQNPRHKITKRGQNVTFRCDPISEHNRLYWYRQTLGQGPEFLTYFQNEAQLEKSRLLSDRFSAERPKGSFSTLEIQRTEQGDSAMYLCASSFSLGGYNEQFFGPGTRLTVL.

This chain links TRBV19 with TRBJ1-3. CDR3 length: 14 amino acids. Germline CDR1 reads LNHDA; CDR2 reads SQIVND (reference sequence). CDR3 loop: CARGSRSSGNTIYF. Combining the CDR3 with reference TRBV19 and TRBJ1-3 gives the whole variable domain DGGITQSPKYLFRKEGQNVTLSCEQNLNHDAMYWYRQDPGQGLRLIYYSQIVNDFQKGDIAEGYSVSREKKESFPLTVTSAQKNPTAFYLCARGSRSSGNTIYFGEGSWLTVV.

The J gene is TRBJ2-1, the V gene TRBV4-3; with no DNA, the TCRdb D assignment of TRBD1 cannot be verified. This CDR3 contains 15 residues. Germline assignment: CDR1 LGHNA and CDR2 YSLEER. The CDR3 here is CASSQETGPWGEQFF.

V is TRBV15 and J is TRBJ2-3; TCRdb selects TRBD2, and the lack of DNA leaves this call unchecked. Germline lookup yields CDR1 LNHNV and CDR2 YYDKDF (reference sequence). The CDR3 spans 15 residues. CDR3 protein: CATSRLRGGLDTQYF.

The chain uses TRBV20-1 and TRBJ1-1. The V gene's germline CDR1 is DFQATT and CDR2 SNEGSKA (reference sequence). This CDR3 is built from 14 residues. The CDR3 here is CSARDPEENTEAFF.

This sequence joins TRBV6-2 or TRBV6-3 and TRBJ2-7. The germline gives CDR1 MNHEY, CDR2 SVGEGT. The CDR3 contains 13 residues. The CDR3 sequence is CASSYAQFYEQYF.

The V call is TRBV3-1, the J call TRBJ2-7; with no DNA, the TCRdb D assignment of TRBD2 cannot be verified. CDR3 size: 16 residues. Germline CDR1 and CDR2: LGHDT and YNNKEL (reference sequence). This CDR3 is CASSQDLAGEGDEQYF.

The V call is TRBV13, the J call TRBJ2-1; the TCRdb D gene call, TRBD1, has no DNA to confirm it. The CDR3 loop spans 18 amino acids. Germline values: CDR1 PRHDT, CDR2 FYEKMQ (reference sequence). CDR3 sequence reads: CASSLGVGGVARHNEQFF.

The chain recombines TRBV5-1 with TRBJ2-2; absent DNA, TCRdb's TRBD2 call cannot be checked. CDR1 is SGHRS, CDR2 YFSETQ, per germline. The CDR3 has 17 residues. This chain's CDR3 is CASRPWAGGPNTGELFF.

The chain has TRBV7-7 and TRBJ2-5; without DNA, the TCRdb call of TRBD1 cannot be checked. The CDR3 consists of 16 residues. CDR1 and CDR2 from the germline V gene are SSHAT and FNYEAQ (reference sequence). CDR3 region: CASRPSGAEYQETQYF.

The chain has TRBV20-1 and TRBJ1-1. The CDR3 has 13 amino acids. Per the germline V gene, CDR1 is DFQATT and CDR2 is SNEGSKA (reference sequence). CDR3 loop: CSAGGTGHTEAFF.

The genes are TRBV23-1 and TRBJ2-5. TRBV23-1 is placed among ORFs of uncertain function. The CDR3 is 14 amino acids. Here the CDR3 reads CASSQSCSQETQYF.

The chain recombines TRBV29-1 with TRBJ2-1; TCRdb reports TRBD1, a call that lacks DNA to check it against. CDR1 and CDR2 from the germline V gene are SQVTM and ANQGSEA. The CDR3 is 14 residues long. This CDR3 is CSVEGADSYNEQFF.

Here the CDR3 reads CSVLDLGTGLNYGYTF. V and J are TRBV29-1 and TRBJ1-2; the D gene TCRdb calls, TRBD1, cannot be checked with no DNA. Germline V gene sequence: CDR1 SQVTM, CDR2 ANQGSEA. The CDR3 is 16 amino acids.

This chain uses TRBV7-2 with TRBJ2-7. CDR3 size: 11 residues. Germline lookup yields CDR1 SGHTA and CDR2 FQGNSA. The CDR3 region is CASSLLYEQYF.

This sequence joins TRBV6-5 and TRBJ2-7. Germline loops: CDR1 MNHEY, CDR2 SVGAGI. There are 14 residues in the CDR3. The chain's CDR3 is CASSYSGRIYEQYF.

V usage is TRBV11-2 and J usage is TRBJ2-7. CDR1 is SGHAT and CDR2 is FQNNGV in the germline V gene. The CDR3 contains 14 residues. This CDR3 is CASSLAGLGYEQYF.

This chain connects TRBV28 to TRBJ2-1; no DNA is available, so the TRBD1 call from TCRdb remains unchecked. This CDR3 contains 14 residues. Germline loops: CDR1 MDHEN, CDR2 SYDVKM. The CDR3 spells CASSLQGTYNEQFF.

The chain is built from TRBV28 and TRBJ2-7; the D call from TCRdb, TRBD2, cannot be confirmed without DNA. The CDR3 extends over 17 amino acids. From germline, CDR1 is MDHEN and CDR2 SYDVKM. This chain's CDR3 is CASSTGLAGVGSYEQYF.